This T cell receptor (beta chain) was retrieved from a study of blood T cells in healthy people across ages. The V and J ends lost 6 bases and 5 bases, in that order; junction bases with no gene match: 8. This CDR3 spans 15 amino acids. CDR1 is SNHLY, CDR2 FYNNEI, per germline. With a J-beta primer mix and a sample-barcoded 5' primer, a second PCR ran roughly 7 to 11 cycles. TCRdb re-derived calls from the 5' RACE reads in MiXCR, one entry per CDR3 protein. The table lists roughly 1.7 million distinct CDR3 sequences, roughly a third of them singletons. The TCR sequence derives from a woman in her thirties in good health. The sample was blood. V and J are TRBV2 and TRBJ2-3, with 10 bases lining up with TRBD2. The CDR3 nucleotides are TGTGCCAGCAGCCCCCTAGCGGGAGAGGAAGATACGCAGTATTTT. This encodes CASSPLAGEEDTQYF.